This paragraph covers one T cell receptor beta chain sequence. This sample was included in a study of OX40 agonist ivuxolimab in advanced cancers. For the study at large: Three patients got partial responses; one had hepatocellular carcinoma and two had cutaneous melanoma.

Using immunoSEQ multiplex PCR, the repertoire was profiled, and TCRdb retains in-frame clones only, with some absent. The sample has around 74,000 clones, over 75% seen once; the top ten hold 0.55% to 0.7%. The germline V gene has CDR1 SGHDT and CDR2 YYEEEE. This CDR3 comprises 15 residues. Trimming stripped 0 bases from V and 3 bases from J, with 13 bases between. The receptor comes from an adult with an advanced solid tumor such as melanoma, head and neck, liver or kidney cancer. J is TRBJ2-7 and V is TRBV5-6, with D maybe TRBD2 (5 bases). The specimen was CD4+ or CD8+ T cells sorted from blood, collected in a trial of the OX40 agonist ivuxolimab. The CDR3 reads CASSLAGVSYYEQYF. CDR3 DNA: TGTGCCAGCAGCTTGGCCGGGGTGAGCTACTACGAGCAGTACTTC.